This TCR beta chain comes out of a study of shared clonotypes between healthy human individuals. Study outcomes and limitations: Despite large depth, rarefaction showed incomplete sorted-subset sequencing. Among the subsets, naive ones generally showed larger estimated richness than memory ones. The authors expected sequencing depth to affect clonotype sharing among donors.

The CDR3 has 17 residues. V lost 4 bases and J 0 bases, leaving 15 bases between the germline ends. Germline assignment: CDR1 MNHNS and CDR2 SASEGT. Comment on this clone: As yet, its antigen is unknown.

Each subset's genomic DNA was split evenly across several immunoSEQ plates. The method was immunoSEQ multiplex PCR; TCRdb's version includes in-frame clones alone and lacks a portion of them. Counted here are about 700,000 clones, around 67% occurring once; the ten biggest clones make up approximately 1.8%. This TCR came from a woman aged 25 to 39 in good health. The rearrangement links TRBV6-1 to TRBJ1-4, with D possibly TRBD1 on 6 matching bases. The sample was memory CD4+ T cells sorted from blood. Subset denoted: CD45RA-negative fraction. For the CDR3, the DNA is TGTGCCAGCAGTGGACGAACAGGGAGTGCAACTAATGAAAAACTGTTTTTT. It encodes CASSGRTGSATNEKLFF.